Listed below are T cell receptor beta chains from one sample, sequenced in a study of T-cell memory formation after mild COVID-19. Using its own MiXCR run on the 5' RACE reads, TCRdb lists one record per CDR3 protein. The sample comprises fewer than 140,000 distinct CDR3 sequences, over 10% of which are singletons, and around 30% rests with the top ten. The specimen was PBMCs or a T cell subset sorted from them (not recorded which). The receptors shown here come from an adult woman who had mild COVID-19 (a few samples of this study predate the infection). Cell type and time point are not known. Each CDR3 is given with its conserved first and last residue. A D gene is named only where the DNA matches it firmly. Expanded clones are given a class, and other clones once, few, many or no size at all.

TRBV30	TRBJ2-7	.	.	CAWSVVDREWISYEQYF	TGTGCCTGGAGTGTAGTCGATCGGGAGTGGATCTCCTACGAGCAGTACTTC
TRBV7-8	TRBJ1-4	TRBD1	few	CASSSGQTNEKLFF	TGTGCCAGCAGCTCGGGACAGACTAATGAAAAACTGTTTTTT
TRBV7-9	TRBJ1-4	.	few	CASSLAVFNEKLFF	TGTGCCAGCAGCTTAGCTGTTTTTAATGAAAAACTGTTTTTT
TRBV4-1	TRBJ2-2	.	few	CASSQVSGTGELFF	TGCGCCAGCAGCCAAGTGTCGGGCACCGGGGAGCTGTTTTTT
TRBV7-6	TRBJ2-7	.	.	CASSLTIGGSEQYF	TGTGCCAGCAGCTTGACCATAGGGGGGTCCGAGCAGTACTTC
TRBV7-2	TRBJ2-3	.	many	CASRQGGPGVTDTQYF	TGTGCCAGCAGACAAGGGGGTCCGGGAGTCACAGATACGCAGTATTTT
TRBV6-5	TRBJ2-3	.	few	CASSYLRSGTDTQYF	TGTGCCAGCAGTTACCTCAGATCGGGCACAGATACGCAGTATTTT
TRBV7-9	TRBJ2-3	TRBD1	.	CASSELQGLWDTQYF	TGTGCCAGCAGCGAATTACAGGGGTTATGGGATACGCAGTATTTT
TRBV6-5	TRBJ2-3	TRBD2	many	CAMGLARTDTQYF	TGTGCCATGGGACTAGCGCGCACAGATACGCAGTATTTT
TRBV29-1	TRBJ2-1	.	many	CSVTPGGPYNEQFF	TGCAGCGTCACCCCGGGGGGCCCCTACAATGAGCAGTTCTTC
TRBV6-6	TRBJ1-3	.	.	CASTDSGLGYSGNTIYF	TGTGCCAGCACGGATAGTGGGTTAGGTTACTCTGGAAACACCATATATTTT
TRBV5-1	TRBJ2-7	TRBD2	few	CASSLASSGGAYEQYF	TGCGCCAGCAGCTTGGCCTCTAGCGGGGGGGCCTACGAGCAGTACTTC
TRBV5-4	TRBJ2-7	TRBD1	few	CASSWGDRGHQHYEQYF	TGTGCCAGCAGCTGGGGGGACAGGGGGCACCAACACTACGAGCAGTACTTC
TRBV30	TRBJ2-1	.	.	CAWALSYNEQFF	TGTGCCTGGGCACTCTCCTACAATGAGCAGTTCTTC
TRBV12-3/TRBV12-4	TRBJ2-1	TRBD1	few	CASGQGQNYNEQFF	TGTGCCAGCGGACAGGGGCAAAACTACAATGAGCAGTTCTTC
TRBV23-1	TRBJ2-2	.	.	CASSQGRPAGTGELFF	TGCGCCAGCAGTCAGGGAAGGCCGGCGGGCACCGGGGAGCTGTTTTTT
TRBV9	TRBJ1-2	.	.	CASSVDLTANYGYTF	TGTGCCAGCAGCGTAGATTTAACAGCTAACTATGGCTACACCTTC
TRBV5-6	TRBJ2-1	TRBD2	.	CASLAAPGGRGYNEQFF	TGTGCCAGCCTAGCAGCGCCAGGCGGGAGGGGCTACAATGAGCAGTTCTTC
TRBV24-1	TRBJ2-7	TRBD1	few	CATSESTGGYSYEQYF	TGTGCCACCAGTGAGTCGACAGGGGGCTACTCCTACGAGCAGTACTTC
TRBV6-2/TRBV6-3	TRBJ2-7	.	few	CASSYLRAVYEQYF	TGTGCCAGCAGTTATCTTCGAGCTGTTTACGAGCAGTACTTC
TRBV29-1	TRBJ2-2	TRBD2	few	CSVEDSGRYPGELFF	TGCAGCGTTGAAGATAGCGGGAGGTACCCCGGGGAGCTGTTTTTT
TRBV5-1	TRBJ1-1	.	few	CASSFFRTESIMNTEAFF	TGCGCCAGCAGCTTCTTCCGGACAGAGTCCATCATGAACACTGAAGCTTTCTTT
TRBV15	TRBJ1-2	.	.	CATSREDGINYGYTF	TGTGCCACCAGCAGAGAGGACGGGATCAACTATGGCTACACCTTC
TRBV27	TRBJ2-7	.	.	CASSSSGGEQYF	TGTGCCAGCAGTTCCTCAGGCGGAGAGCAGTACTTC
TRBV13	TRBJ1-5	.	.	CASSSENQPQHF	TGTGCCAGCAGCTCCGAAAATCAGCCCCAGCATTTT
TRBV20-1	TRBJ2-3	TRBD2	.	CSASSGGYTDTQYF	TGCAGTGCCAGTAGCGGGGGATACACAGATACGCAGTATTTT
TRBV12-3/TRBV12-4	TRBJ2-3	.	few	CASTLLGAGGDTQYF	TGTGCCAGCACCCTCCTTGGGGCAGGTGGTGATACGCAGTATTTT
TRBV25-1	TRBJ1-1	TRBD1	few	CASSDWDRDTEAFF	TGTGCCAGCAGTGATTGGGACAGAGACACTGAAGCTTTCTTT
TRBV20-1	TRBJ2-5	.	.	CSAKDRIQETQYF	TGCAGTGCTAAGGACAGAATCCAAGAGACCCAGTACTTC
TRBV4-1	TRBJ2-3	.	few	CASSLRSSTDTQYF	TGCGCCAGCAGCCTGCGCAGTAGCACAGATACGCAGTATTTT
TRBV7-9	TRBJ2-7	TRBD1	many	CASSHDRGFVYEQYF	TGTGCCAGCAGCCACGACAGGGGGTTCGTCTACGAGCAGTACTTC
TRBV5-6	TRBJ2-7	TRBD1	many	CASSLEQGRQGLYEQYF	TGTGCCAGCAGCTTAGAACAGGGGCGACAGGGTTTATACGAGCAGTACTTC
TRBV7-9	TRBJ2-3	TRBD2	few	CASSSPNRLAGSTDTQYF	TGTGCCAGCAGCTCACCCAATAGACTAGCGGGGAGCACAGATACGCAGTATTTT
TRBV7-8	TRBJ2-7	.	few	CASSPWGGGAVQYF	TGTGCCAGCAGCCCCTGGGGAGGGGGAGCCGTGCAGTACTTC
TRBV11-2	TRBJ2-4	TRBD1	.	CASSLGRQGLLDKNIQYF	TGTGCCAGCAGCTTGGGCCGACAGGGGCTGTTGGACAAAAACATTCAGTACTTC
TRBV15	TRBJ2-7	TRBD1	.	CATSRDRDSYYEQYF	TGTGCCACCAGCAGAGATAGGGACAGCTACTACGAGCAGTACTTC
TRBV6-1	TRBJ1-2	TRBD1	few	CASSEYRTGYGYTF	TGTGCCAGCAGTGAATACCGGACAGGGTATGGCTACACCTTC
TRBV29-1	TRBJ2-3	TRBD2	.	CSVEVWLAGADTQYF	TGCAGCGTTGAAGTTTGGCTAGCGGGAGCAGATACGCAGTATTTT
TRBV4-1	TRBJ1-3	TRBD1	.	CASSQADRDNTIYF	TGCGCCAGCAGCCAAGCCGACAGGGACAACACCATATATTTT
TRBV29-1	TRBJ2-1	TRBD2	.	CSGGIAGGPIEQFF	TGCAGCGGGGGTATAGCGGGAGGGCCGATTGAGCAGTTCTTC
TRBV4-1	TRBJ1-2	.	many	CASSQEGSVPDYGYTF	TGCGCCAGCAGCCAAGAAGGGTCAGTCCCAGACTATGGCTACACCTTC
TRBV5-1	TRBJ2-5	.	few	CASSRWGASEETQYF	TGCGCCAGCAGCCGGTGGGGGGCGTCAGAAGAGACCCAGTACTTC
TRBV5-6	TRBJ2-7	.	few	CASSLLGEQYF	TGTGCCAGCAGCTTGCTCGGGGAGCAGTACTTC
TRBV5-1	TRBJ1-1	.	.	CASSLEDTLNTEAFF	TGCGCCAGCAGCTTGGAAGACACACTTAACACTGAAGCTTTCTTT
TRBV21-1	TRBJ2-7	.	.	CASTLSPVTADPSYEQYF	TGTGCCAGCACCCTATCTCCCGTGACGGCCGACCCATCCTACGAGCAGTACTTC
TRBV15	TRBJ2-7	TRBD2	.	CATSSGSGVTSYEQYF	TGTGCCACCAGCAGTGGTAGCGGGGTCACCTCCTACGAGCAGTACTTC
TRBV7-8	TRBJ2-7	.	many	CASSPRTARDEQYF	TGTGCCAGCAGCCCCAGGACGGCCCGGGACGAGCAGTACTTC
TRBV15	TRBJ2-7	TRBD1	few	CATNHRGESYEQYF	TGTGCCACCAATCACAGGGGCGAGTCCTACGAGCAGTACTTC
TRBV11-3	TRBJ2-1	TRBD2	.	CASSPVGTSGSSSYNEQFF	TGTGCCAGCAGCCCAGTAGGGACTAGCGGGAGTTCCTCCTACAATGAGCAGTTCTTC
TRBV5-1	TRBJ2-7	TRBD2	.	CASSRLAGGPYEQYF	TGTGCCAGCAGCCGACTAGCGGGAGGGCCCTACGAGCAGTACTTC
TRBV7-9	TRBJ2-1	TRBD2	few	CASLSGIGYNEQFF	TGTGCCAGCCTAAGCGGGATAGGTTACAATGAGCAGTTCTTC
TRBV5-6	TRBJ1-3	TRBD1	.	CASSRDSSGGNTIYF	TGTGCCAGCAGCCGGGACAGCTCAGGAGGAAACACCATATATTTT
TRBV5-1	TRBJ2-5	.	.	CASSLTGLETQYF	TGCGCCAGCAGCTTGACGGGGCTTGAGACCCAGTACTTC
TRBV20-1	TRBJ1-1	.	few	CSARVRGLDTEAFF	TGCAGTGCTAGAGTGCGGGGGCTAGATACTGAAGCTTTCTTT
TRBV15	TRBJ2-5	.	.	CATSTTGMRETQYF	TGTGCCACCAGCACAACGGGGATGCGGGAGACCCAGTACTTC